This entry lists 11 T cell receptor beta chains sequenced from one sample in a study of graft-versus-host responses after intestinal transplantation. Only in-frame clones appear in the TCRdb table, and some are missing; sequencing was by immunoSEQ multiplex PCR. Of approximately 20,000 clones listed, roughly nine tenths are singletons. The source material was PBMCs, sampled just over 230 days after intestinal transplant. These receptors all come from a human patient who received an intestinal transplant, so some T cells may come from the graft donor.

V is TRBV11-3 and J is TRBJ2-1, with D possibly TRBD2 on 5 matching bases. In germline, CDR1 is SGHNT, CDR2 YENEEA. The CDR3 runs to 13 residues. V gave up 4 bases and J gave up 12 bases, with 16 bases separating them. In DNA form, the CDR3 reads TGTGCCAGCAGCTCAGGAACCGGGATCTTGCAGTTCTTC. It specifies CASSSGTGILQFF. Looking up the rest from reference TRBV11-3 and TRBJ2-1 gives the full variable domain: EAGVVQSPRYKIIEKKQPVAFWCNPISGHNTLYWYLQNLGQGPELLIRYENEEAVDDSQLPKDRFSAERLKGVDSTLKIQPAELGDSAVYLCASSSGTGILQFFGPGTRLTVL.

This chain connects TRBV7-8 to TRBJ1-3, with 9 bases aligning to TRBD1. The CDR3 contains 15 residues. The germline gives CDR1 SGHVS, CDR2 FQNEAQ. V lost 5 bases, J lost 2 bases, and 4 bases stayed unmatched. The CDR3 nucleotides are TGTGCCAGCAGCCGGGACAGGGACACTGGAAACACCATATATTTT. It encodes CASSRDRDTGNTIYF.

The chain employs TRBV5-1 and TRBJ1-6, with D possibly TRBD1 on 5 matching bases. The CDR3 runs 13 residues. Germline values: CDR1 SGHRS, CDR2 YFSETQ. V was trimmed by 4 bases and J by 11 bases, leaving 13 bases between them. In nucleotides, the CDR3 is TGCGCCAGCAGCCCCTCAGGGAATCCACCCCTCCACTTT. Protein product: CASSPSGNPPLHF.

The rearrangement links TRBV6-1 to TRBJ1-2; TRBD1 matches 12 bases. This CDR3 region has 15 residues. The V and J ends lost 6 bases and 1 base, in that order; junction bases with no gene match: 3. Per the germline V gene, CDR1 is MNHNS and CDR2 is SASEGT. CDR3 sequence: CASRGQGANNYGYTF. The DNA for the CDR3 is TGTGCCAGCAGGGGACAGGGGGCAAATAACTATGGCTACACCTTC.

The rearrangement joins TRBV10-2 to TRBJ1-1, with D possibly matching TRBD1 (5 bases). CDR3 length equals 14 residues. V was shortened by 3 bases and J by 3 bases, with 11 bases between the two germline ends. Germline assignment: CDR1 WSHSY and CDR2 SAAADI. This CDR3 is CASSDGGTYTEAFF. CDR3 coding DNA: TGCGCCAGCAGTGATGGGGGGACCTACACTGAAGCTTTCTTT.

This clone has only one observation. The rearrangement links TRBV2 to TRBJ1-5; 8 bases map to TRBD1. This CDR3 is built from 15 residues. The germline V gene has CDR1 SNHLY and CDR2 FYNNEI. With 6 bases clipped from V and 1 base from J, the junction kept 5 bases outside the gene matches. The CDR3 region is CASRLDRGSNQPQHF. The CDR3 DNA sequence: TGTGCCAGCAGACTTGACAGGGGAAGCAATCAGCCCCAGCATTTT.

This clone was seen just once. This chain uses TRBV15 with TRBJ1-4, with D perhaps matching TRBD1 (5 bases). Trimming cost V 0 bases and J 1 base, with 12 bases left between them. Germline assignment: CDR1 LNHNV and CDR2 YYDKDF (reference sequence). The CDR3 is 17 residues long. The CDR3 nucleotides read TGTGCCACCAGCAGAGATAGATGGGGGGGAACTAATGAAAAACTGTTTTTT. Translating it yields CATSRDRWGGTNEKLFF.

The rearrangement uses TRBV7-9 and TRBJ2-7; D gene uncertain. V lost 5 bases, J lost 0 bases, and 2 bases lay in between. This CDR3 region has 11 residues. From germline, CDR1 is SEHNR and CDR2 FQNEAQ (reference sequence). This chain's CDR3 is CASSLSYEQYF. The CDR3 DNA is TGTGCCAGCAGCCTCTCCTACGAGCAGTACTTC.

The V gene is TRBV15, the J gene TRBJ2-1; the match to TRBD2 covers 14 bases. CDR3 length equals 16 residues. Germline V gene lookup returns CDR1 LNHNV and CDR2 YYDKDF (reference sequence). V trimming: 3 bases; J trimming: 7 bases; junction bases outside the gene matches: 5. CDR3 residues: CATSRMGLAGENEQFF. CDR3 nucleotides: TGTGCCACCAGCAGGATGGGACTAGCGGGGGAGAATGAGCAGTTCTTC.

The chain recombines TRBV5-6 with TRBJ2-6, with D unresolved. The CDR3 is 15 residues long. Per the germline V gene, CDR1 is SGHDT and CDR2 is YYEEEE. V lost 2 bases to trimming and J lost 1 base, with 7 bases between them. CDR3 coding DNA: TGTGCCAGCAGCTTCCCCCAGTCTGGGGCCAACGTCCTGACTTTC. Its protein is CASSFPQSGANVLTF.

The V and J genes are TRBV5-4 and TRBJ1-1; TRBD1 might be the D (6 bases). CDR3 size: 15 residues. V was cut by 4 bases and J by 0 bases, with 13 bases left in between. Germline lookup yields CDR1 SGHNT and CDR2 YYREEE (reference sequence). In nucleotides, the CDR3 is TGTGCCAGCAGCCTGGACAGTGCCGTGAACACTGAAGCTTTCTTT. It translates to CASSLDSAVNTEAFF.